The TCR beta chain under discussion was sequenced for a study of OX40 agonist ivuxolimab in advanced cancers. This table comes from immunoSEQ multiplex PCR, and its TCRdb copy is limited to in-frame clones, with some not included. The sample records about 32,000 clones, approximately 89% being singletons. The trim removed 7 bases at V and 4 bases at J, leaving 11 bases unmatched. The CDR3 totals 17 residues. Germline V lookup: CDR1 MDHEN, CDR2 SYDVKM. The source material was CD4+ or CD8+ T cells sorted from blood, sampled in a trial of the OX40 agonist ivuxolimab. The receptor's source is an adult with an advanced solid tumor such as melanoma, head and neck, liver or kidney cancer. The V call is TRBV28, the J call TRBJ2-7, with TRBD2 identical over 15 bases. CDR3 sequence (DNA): TGTGCCAGCACCACTTCGGGACTAGCGGGAGGAAAATACGAGCAGTACTTC. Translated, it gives CASTTSGLAGGKYEQYF. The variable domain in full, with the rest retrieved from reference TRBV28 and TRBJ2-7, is DVKVTQSSRYLVKRTGEKVFLECVQDMDHENMFWYRQDPGLGLRLIYFSYDVKMKEKGDIPEGYSVSREKKERFSLILESASTNQTSMYLCASTTSGLAGGKYEQYFGPGTRLTVT.